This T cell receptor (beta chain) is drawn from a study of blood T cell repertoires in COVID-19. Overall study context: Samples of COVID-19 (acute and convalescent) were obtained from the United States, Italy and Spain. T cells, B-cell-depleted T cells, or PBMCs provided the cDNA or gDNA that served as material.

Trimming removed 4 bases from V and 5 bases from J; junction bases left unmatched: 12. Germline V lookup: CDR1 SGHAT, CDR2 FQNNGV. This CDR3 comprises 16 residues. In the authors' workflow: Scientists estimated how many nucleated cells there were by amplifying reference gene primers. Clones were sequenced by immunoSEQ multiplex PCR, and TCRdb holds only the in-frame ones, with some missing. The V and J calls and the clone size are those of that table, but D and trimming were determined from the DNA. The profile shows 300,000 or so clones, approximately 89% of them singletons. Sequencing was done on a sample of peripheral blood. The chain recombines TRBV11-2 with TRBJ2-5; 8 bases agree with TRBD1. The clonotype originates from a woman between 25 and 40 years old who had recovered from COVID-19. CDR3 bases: TGTGCCAGCAGCTATGTGACAGGGGCTAGTGATGAGACCCAGTACTTC. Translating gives CASSYVTGASDETQYF.